This TCR beta chain is from a study of CD4 and CD8 cells across lung adenocarcinoma regions. TCRdb itself ran the PCR reads through MiXCR, one entry per CDR3 protein. The data contain about 25,000 distinct CDR3 sequences, about 50% of them singletons. Sample share makes this clonotype medium-sized. Donors had localized lung adenocarcinoma, a non-small cell lung cancer. The V segment lost 4 bases and the J segment 12 bases; nucleotides outside the gene matches: 4. Germline loops: CDR1 SGHVS, CDR2 FNYEAQ. The CDR3 contains 13 residues. The sequenced sample consisted of CD4+ T cells from the center of a lung tumor. V and J are TRBV7-6 and TRBJ2-1; the match to TRBD1 covers 12 bases. This receptor was obtained from a male donor with lung adenocarcinoma. The CD4 and CD8 labels of this study may be unreliable. The CDR3 bases are TGTGCCAGCAGCTCGGGACAGGGGGCTTTGCAGTTCTTC. This sequence encodes CASSSGQGALQFF.